The T cell receptor beta chain described here comes from a study of patients and donors after allogeneic stem cell transplantation. TCRdb re-called the RT-PCR reads through MiXCR, storing one row per CDR3 protein. Among about 160,000 distinct CDR3 sequences, approximately 25% were seen once, and the ten largest hold around 26%. Source material: blood, either unsorted or a sorted T cell fraction (not recorded which). The receptor's source is a human donor who was either an allogeneic HSCT recipient or a stem cell or donor lymphocyte infusion donor (not recorded which). It is not recorded whose cells these are; they may come from a transplant donor.

CDR3 in amino acids: CASSQDPGIVYEQYF. In DNA, the CDR3 is TGTGCCAGCAGCCAAGATCCAGGGATTGTCTACGAGCAGTACTTC. The V call is TRBV3-1, the J call TRBJ2-7; a possible D gene is TRBD1 (5 bases). Between the trimmed V and J ends, which lost 0 bases and 3 bases, there was a span of 12 bases. The CDR3 spans 15 residues. Germline V gene lookup returns CDR1 LGHDT and CDR2 YNNKEL (reference sequence).